This T cell receptor (beta chain) was profiled in a study of cytomegalovirus exposure and HLA in healthy donors (dated by TCRdb to 2017 to 2019). Notes on the research overall: An earlier analysis of some 600 of the donors reported under 300 Gb of sequence data and 90 million to 120 million unique TCR beta sequences obtained from about 179 million T cells. An earlier analysis of around 580 of the donors used high-throughput TCR beta sequencing to judge whether each TCR beta V gene segment behaved as functional or pseudogenic. Besides the first cohort of approximately 670 subjects, a separate validation cohort made up of about 120 different subjects was used. Class I and class II HLA loci were covered by the typing at four-digit resolution. The study profiled the T cell repertoires of 500 to 800 subjects by immunosequencing and related them to cytomegalovirus serostatus. To predict cytomegalovirus infection status, the study brought together high-throughput TCR immunosequencing, statistical association of individual TCRs with disease status, and machine learning. Of the approximately 400 genotyped donors, 81% fell in the genetic ancestry cluster associated with self-reported Caucasian donors. Donor age, sex, ethnicity and CMV serostatus were compiled together with the repertoire data. Genome-wide SNP genotypes for about 65% of the roughly 670 donors were used in a later genetic analysis, which treated that subset as a discovery cohort. Because of strong linkage in the cohort, five DR-DQ haplotypes were treated as single units for association and clustering. Rather than using new phenotypic data, the later analysis identified candidate immune exposures from TCR beta sequences and from how often those sequences occurred across donors. The number of typed donors differed by locus: about 620-640 for A, B, C, DRB1 and DQB1; approximately 530 for DQA1; 606 for DPA1; and some 470 for DPB1. Every discovery cohort repertoire had been produced on one sequencing platform. On average, roughly 240,000 unique TCR beta nucleotide sequences were sequenced per donor among 398 genotyped donors of the cohort, with approximately 18% of those sequences being non-productive. A later analysis re-analyzed previously published TCR beta repertoires from 650 to 800 donors and added high-resolution HLA genotyping to study TCR occurrence patterns. About 330 gigabases of sequencing data and around 90 million unique TCR sequences made up an early release that covered 500 to 700 HLA-typed donors. The study aimed to test whether cataloging public T cell receptors could reveal signatures of past pathogen exposure. Study-wide findings and limitations: In a later analysis, HLA-associated TCR beta chains were found to be more clonally expanded and to have lower generation probabilities than equally common non-associated chains. The authors suggested that the approach could potentially be generalized to other disease states and immunological phenotypes. Across donors, most TCR sequences were observed very rarely, whereas some public TCRs were present in many individuals. An association between a missense DCLRE1C variant and V-gene and J-gene trimming of TCR beta chains was found in a later genetic analysis and replicated in an independent cohort. In a later analysis, several top co-occurrence clusters were reported to appear linked to parvovirus B19, influenza, CMV and Epstein-Barr virus. HLA typing was unavailable for some donors at each locus, so association tests used only the typed subset. Some IMGT-functional V segments, including TRBV6-2 and TRBV6-3, could not be told apart with the 87-base-pair reads, so those segments were excluded. In a later genetic analysis, fewer N-insertions in productive TCRs were reported among donors in an Asian-associated ancestry cluster than the approximately 710-donor mean. The only immune exposure information available for the cohort was CMV serostatus. A later analysis found that TCR association rates varied across HLA loci, with DRB1 alleles showing the most associated TCRs and HLA-C alleles the fewest. A later analysis associated 16,951 TCR beta sequences with specific HLA alleles at a false discovery rate of 0.05. Assigning TCR associations to individual alleles was difficult when HLA alleles, especially DR and DQ, strongly co-occurred. In both the original and validation cohorts, the classifier was reported to diagnose cytomegalovirus status with high specificity and sensitivity. Because counts were too low, approximately 18 rarely observed V segments, including chromosome 9 orphons, were excluded from the earlier analysis of under 650 of the donors. Correlated functional status among segregating V segments might reflect linkage disequilibrium, but an unknown experimental factor could not be ruled out. In vitro tests confirmed that a few of the cytomegalovirus-associated TCR beta chains recognize cytomegalovirus antigens. A further reported finding was that TCR beta sequences accurately predicted the HLA-A and HLA-B alleles for most subjects in the first cohort. Only TCR beta chains were sequenced in this cohort, and the absence of alpha or paired-chain data limited detectable features. A later analysis found that most CMV-associated TCR beta chains appeared HLA-restricted, with HLA associations seemingly driven largely by CMV exposure. In an earlier analysis of approximately 590 of the donors, most TCR beta V segments appeared in productive rearrangements about 87% or about 30% of the time, broadly matching IMGT annotations. A cluster of highly shared sequence variants was judged likely to represent a technical artifact of the sequencing pipeline. Roughly uniform sequencing depth across donors was assumed in presence/absence analyses, although this assumption may not hold. The study gave a list of 150 to 200 TCR beta chains associated with cytomegalovirus.

The CDR3 has 13 amino acids, counting the end cysteine and phenylalanine. Left in the record is the CDR3 DNA by itself, 39 bases read in frame from the first base. The germline V gene supplies CDR1 SGHTA and CDR2 FQGTGA. V ends up 5 bases short and J 2 bases short, with an unmatched junction base count of 3. Libraries were made using the immunoSEQ multiplex PCR assay. A mixture of 60 forward primers for TCR Vbeta segments and 13 reverse primers for TCR Jbeta segments was used in the multiplex PCR. Amplification of the CDR3 region of rearranged TCR beta genes was performed with a multiplex PCR assay on genomic DNA. On the Illumina HiSeq System, the amplified TCR beta libraries were sequenced as 87-base-pair reads. The original pipeline was this. A later analysis counted tens of millions of unique TCR beta chains across the 690 or so repertoires, and roughly 10 million of these chains were shared by at least two donors. Raw reads were error-corrected and collapsed into unique sequences by a nearest-neighbor algorithm in which closely related sequences were merged to remove PCR and sequencing errors. CDR3 sequences were aligned to IMGT reference sequences to assign V, D and J gene segments. For a sequence to be retained, at least a six-nucleotide match to both a V gene segment and a J gene segment was required. Rearrangements were classified as productive when the CDR3 lacked stop codons and remained in frame with V and J, and all other rearrangements were classified as non-productive. CDR3 was defined by IMGT convention, running from the second conserved V-encoded cysteine to the conserved J-encoded phenylalanine. The earlier analysis of some 550 of the donors excluded any sequence lacking an unambiguous match to a single V gene segment. An earlier analysis of 550 to 650 of the donors classified V segments as functional when productive rearrangements were above 56.7% and as segregating when the standard deviation between donors was above 5%. A statistical classification framework was built for diagnosing cytomegalovirus status from the catalog of TCR beta chain sequences. A later analysis assigned V and J genes by comparing TCR nucleotide sequences with IMGT/GENE-DB human TR gene sequences. A later analysis assigned CDR3 sequences and most-parsimonious VDJ recombination scenarios with the TCRdist pipeline. A later analysis defined each TCR beta chain by its CDR3 amino acid sequence plus V-gene family, and excluded reads lacking a unique V-gene family. In a later analysis, fewer than 600 highly shared, low-generation-probability nucleotide sequences were removed to address suspected cross-contamination and a sequencing artifact. A later analysis calculated a clonal expansion index for each public chain from normalized within-repertoire ranks of inferred template counts. In a later analysis, generation probabilities were computed with a VDJ recombination model fitted to out-of-frame rearrangements, and the resulting probabilities were checked against IGoR. In a later analysis, hypergeometric tests were used to score TCR-TCR, TCR-HLA and TCR-CMV co-occurrence, with a repertoire-size bias correction applied to TCR pairs. False discovery rates were estimated in a later analysis by permuting HLA or CMV assignments 20 times. A later analysis grouped co-occurring TCRs with DBSCAN, adding TCRdist sequence similarity when clustering within HLA-allele-positive subsets. Repertoires with fewer than 30,000 or more than 120,000 public chains were left out of co-occurrence clustering, as were about 5 repertoires with anomalous nucleotide sharing. The table was pulled from immuneACCESS by TCRdb, which kept in-frame rearrangements only. Such tables lose some clones; where checked, under half of the loss comes from unresolved V genes, and the rest has no known cause. D and trimming come from the DNA, and the V and J calls and clone size come from that table. This sample holds 150,000 or so clones; almost 80% were observed only once. Clones ranked in the top ten supply about 0.93% of the sample.

In total, roughly 670 healthy bone marrow donors made up the cohort. All cohort members were sampled while nominally healthy, although unrecorded immune exposures were likely present. The donor was CMV seropositive and belonged to the group of a few hundred seropositive cohort members. Each donor provided a peripheral blood sample, and peripheral blood mononuclear cells were used for TCR beta sequencing. Genomic DNA extraction from the blood cell samples was performed with the Qiagen DNeasy Blood Extraction Kit. As for this clone: It has no known antigen specificity. Per-base qualities were not stored, and no clone one base away is much larger.

Here the chain combines TRBV7-3 and TRBJ2-7, with 7 junctional bases fitting TRBD1. The sequence derives from a woman aged 45-59 years in good health and CMV-seropositive. The material sequenced was PBMCs. The CDR3 reads CASSPDRAYEQYF. The nucleotide sequence is given as TGTGCCAGCAGCCCCGACAGGGCCTACGAGCAGTACTTC.